This TCR beta chain appears in the sequencing data of a study of Graves' ophthalmopathy and Graves' hyperthyroidism. Study-wide results and caveats: The model achieved 70.59% sensitivity and 72% to 75% specificity for ophthalmopathy progression. Blood also harbored most expanded thyroid clonotypes above 0.001 frequency.

In regard to this clonotype: The target antigen is unknown.

From germline, CDR1 is SQVTM and CDR2 ANQGSEA. V lost 4 bases, J lost 3 bases, and 13 bases lay in between. The CDR3 contains 13 residues. Amplified material comprised TCR beta CDR3 regions derived from RNA transcripts. An initial RT-PCR round employing HTBI primers preceded a second-round multiplex PCR. Using its own MiXCR run on the multiplex PCR reads, TCRdb lists one record per CDR3 protein. The sample has hundreds of thousands of distinct CDR3 sequences; about a fifth are singletons. Diagnosis relied on clinical symptoms, serum thyroxine, TRAb, thyroid ultrasound and orbital computed tomography. The J gene is TRBJ2-7, the V gene TRBV29-1; D gene uncertain. What was sequenced was peripheral blood. The clonotype was recovered from a woman between 18 and 29 years old with stable Graves' hyperthyroidism. Some clones in this sample may be carry-over from other donors' samples. The CDR3 loop reads CSVGIVTGYEQYF. In DNA, the CDR3 is TGCAGCGTTGGAATAGTCACGGGCTACGAGCAGTACTTC.